One and the same sample provided the 13 T cell receptor beta chains below, sequenced in a study of blood T cell repertoires in COVID-19. Sequencing was performed with immunoSEQ multiplex PCR; in TCRdb, only in-frame clones are kept and a portion is missing. The sample has around 30,000 clones, about 87% seen once. Sequencing was performed on peripheral blood. These receptors originate from a human donor in a cohort sampled during active COVID-19. The donor label of this sample is uncertain.

This chain connects TRBV28 to TRBJ2-5, with no clear D. There are 16 residues in the CDR3. V shed 3 bases and J shed 2 bases, with 16 bases lying between them. Germline V gene sequence: CDR1 MDHEN, CDR2 SYDVKM. CDR3 region: CASSLMGPRRQETQYF. DNA for the CDR3: TGTGCCAGCAGTTTGATGGGCCCTCGCCGTCAAGAGACCCAGTACTTC.

The chain links TRBV6-1 to TRBJ2-7, with D possibly being TRBD1 (7 bases). Germline values: CDR1 MNHNS, CDR2 SASEGT. Deletions cut 2 bases from V and 3 bases from J, with 14 bases between. This CDR3 has 15 residues. The CDR3 DNA reads as TGTGCCAGCAGTGAATATTCAGGGGGACTCTACGAGCAGTACTTC. It yields the protein CASSEYSGGLYEQYF.

The genes are TRBV27 and TRBJ2-5; maybe TRBD2 (5 bases). This CDR3 region has 13 residues. The V gene's germline CDR1 is MNHEY and CDR2 SMNVEV (reference sequence). V was trimmed by 3 bases and J by 8 bases, leaving 13 bases between them. The CDR3 loop is CASSFGSRGTQYF. CDR3 in DNA: TGTGCCAGCAGTTTCGGGTCCCGGGGTACCCAGTACTTC.

The rearrangement uses TRBV5-4 and TRBJ2-1, with TRBD2 matching over 8 bases. Germline V gene sequence: CDR1 SGHNT, CDR2 YYREEE (reference sequence). This CDR3 comprises 16 residues. Trimming at V came to 6 bases and at J to 5 bases, leaving 13 bases not matched to a gene. CDR3 DNA: TGTGCCAGCACCGGGGGGGGAAGTAGCGGACACAATGAGCAGTTCTTC. Encoded protein: CASTGGGSSGHNEQFF.

This rearrangement joins TRBV2 to TRBJ1-4, with a tentative D call TRBD1 (5 bases). Trimming cost V 3 bases and J 12 bases, with 14 bases left between them. Germline CDR1 reads SNHLY; CDR2 reads FYNNEI. The CDR3 has 13 amino acids. The CDR3 region is CASSDMRLGELFF. The DNA of the CDR3 is TGTGCCAGCAGTGATATGCGTTTAGGGGAACTGTTTTTT.

The chain has TRBV7-9 and TRBJ2-2, with 9 bases that match TRBD2. The CDR3 sequence is 18 residues long. The J segment lost 0 bases and the V segment lost 1 base, leaving 6 bases of the junction unmatched. CDR1 is SEHNR and CDR2 is FQNEAQ in the germline V gene (reference sequence). The CDR3, as DNA: TGTGCCAGCAGCTTAGTGTTCTCTAGCGGGGCGAACACCGGGGAGCTGTTTTTT. It translates to CASSLVFSSGANTGELFF.

CDR3 sequence reads: CASSLQGSGGYTF. In DNA form, the CDR3 reads TGTGCCAGCAGCCTTCAAGGGAGTGGGGGCTACACCTTC. V usage is TRBV6-1 and J usage is TRBJ1-2; D remains ambiguous. The germline CDR1 and CDR2 sequences are MNHNS and SASEGT. This CDR3 contains 13 residues. The V and J ends lost 6 bases and 8 bases respectively, with 16 bases between them.

The rearrangement joins TRBV5-4 to TRBJ2-2, with D possibly being TRBD1 (6 bases). From germline, CDR1 is SGHNT and CDR2 YYREEE (reference sequence). The CDR3 has 17 amino acids. The ends were cut back, 4 bases at V and 0 bases at J, with 16 bases in the middle. The CDR3 region has the DNA TGTGCCAGCAGCCCACCAGGGGCGGCCACGAACACCGGGGAGCTGTTTTTT. Amino acids: CASSPPGAATNTGELFF. The full variable domain, completed using reference TRBV5-4 and TRBJ2-2, is ETGVTQSPTHLIKTRGQQVTLRCSSQSGHNTVSWYQQALGQGPQFIFQYYREEENGRGNFPPRFSGLQFPNYSSELNVNALELDDSALYLCASSPPGAATNTGELFFGEGSRLTVL.

The chain recombines TRBV2 with TRBJ2-5; TRBD1 matches at 8 bases. CDR1 and CDR2 from the germline V gene are SNHLY and FYNNEI. V lost 3 bases, J lost 1 base, and 4 bases stayed unmatched. The CDR3 is made up of 15 amino acids. DNA of the CDR3: TGTGCCAGCAGTGAGCGAGGACAGGGCCAAGAGACCCAGTACTTC. Protein sequence: CASSERGQGQETQYF.

This chain connects TRBV27 to TRBJ2-3; possibly TRBD2 for D (6 bases). Trimming took off 4 bases at V and 5 bases at J, with 10 bases between the two ends. In germline, CDR1 is MNHEY, CDR2 SMNVEV (reference sequence). The CDR3 runs 13 residues. Here the CDR3 DNA reads TGTGCCAGCAGTTCGGGAGCAGGAGATACGCAGTATTTT. The encoded protein is CASSSGAGDTQYF.

The chain links TRBV6-2 or TRBV6-3 to TRBJ2-1; 10 bases match TRBD2. J lost 5 bases, V lost 5 bases, and 18 bases had no gene match. CDR3 length: 19 residues. CDR1 MNHEY and CDR2 SVGEGT come from the germline V gene. As DNA, the CDR3 is TGTGCCAGCAGTCCCCTAGGAGGTTTTAGCGGGAGGTTGGACAATGAGCAGTTCTTC. Residues: CASSPLGGFSGRLDNEQFF.

The genes are TRBV13 and TRBJ2-1; D may be TRBD2 (6 bases). Looked up from germline, CDR1 is PRHDT and CDR2 is FYEKMQ (reference sequence). Deletions cut 5 bases from V and 1 base from J, with 12 bases between. The CDR3 sequence is 15 residues long. The DNA of the CDR3 is TGTGCCAGCAGCGTCACTAGCTCTTCCTACAATGAGCAGTTCTTC. Translating gives CASSVTSSSYNEQFF.

This clone was detected only once. The chain carries TRBV18 and TRBJ2-7, with no clear D. Between the trimmed V and J ends, which lost 0 bases and 2 bases, there was a span of 5 bases. Germline V gene lookup returns CDR1 KGHSH and CDR2 LQKENI. The CDR3 totals 13 residues. This CDR3 is CASSPPTTYEQYF. DNA for the CDR3: TGTGCCAGCTCACCACCAACAACCTACGAGCAGTACTTC. Together with reference TRBV18 and TRBJ2-7, the CDR3 gives the full variable domain: NAGVMQNPRHLVRRRGQEARLRCSPMKGHSHVYWYRQLPEEGLKFMVYLQKENIIDESGMPKERFSAEFPKEGPSILRIQQVVRGDSAAYFCASSPPTTYEQYFGPGTRLTVT.